The 14 T cell receptor beta chains below all came from one sample that was sequenced in a study of CD8+ T cells in alopecia areata. In each case, RNA was isolated and then reverse transcribed into cDNA as the sequencing template. TCRdb keeps only in-frame clones here, not all; method: immunoSEQ multiplex PCR. Among over 150,000 clones listed, 53% were seen once. Treatment reported: oral pan-JAK inhibitor, 5-10 mg twice daily. The sequenced sample was CD8+ T cells sorted from blood, obtained at week 24, from a patient treated with tofacitinib. The receptors originated from a human donor with alopecia areata.

The V call is TRBV7-2, the J call TRBJ2-5; 9 bases agree with TRBD2. J gave up 4 bases and V 1 base, and 4 bases lay outside the gene matches. The germline CDR1 and CDR2 sequences are SGHTA and FQGNSA. The CDR3 runs to 15 residues. The CDR3 protein is CASSLGTSVAETQYF. The CDR3 DNA follows: TGTGCCAGCAGCTTAGGGACTAGCGTCGCAGAGACCCAGTACTTC.

V and J are TRBV6-6 and TRBJ2-1; 7 nucleotides agree with TRBD2. Germline CDR1 reads MNHNY; CDR2 reads SVGAGI (reference sequence). The ends lost 7 bases at V and 8 bases at J; junction bases unmatched: 11. The CDR3 has 14 residues. CDR3 sequence reads: CASNLGGLGDEQFF. As DNA, the CDR3 is TGTGCCAGCAACTTGGGGGGGTTAGGCGATGAGCAGTTCTTC.

The V gene is TRBV30, the J gene TRBJ2-5; D is unclear. The J call may be incorrect, as the DNA end agrees better with TRBJ2-7. This CDR3 comprises 10 residues. Germline CDR1 GTSNPN, CDR2 SVGIG (reference sequence). CDR3 DNA sequence: TGTGCCTGGGGGGACTACGAGCAGTACTTC. Translation gives CAWGDYEQYF.

The genes are TRBV11-2 and TRBJ2-3; 7 bases are a match to TRBD1. The J segment lost 3 bases and the V segment lost 5 bases, leaving 11 bases of the junction unmatched. The CDR3 extends over 16 amino acids. Germline loops: CDR1 SGHAT, CDR2 FQNNGV. This CDR3 reads CASSLETGQFTDTQYF. The DNA for the CDR3 is TGTGCCAGCAGCCTGGAGACAGGGCAATTTACAGATACGCAGTATTTT.

This clone showed up just a few times. The CDR3 region is CASSSGSLEQYF. The CDR3 DNA is TGTGCCAGCAGTTCGGGAAGCCTCGAGCAGTACTTC. The V call is TRBV27, the J call TRBJ2-7, with D perhaps TRBD2 (5 bases). V was shortened by 4 bases and J by 6 bases, with 10 bases between the two germline ends. The CDR3 consists of 12 residues. The germline gives CDR1 MNHEY, CDR2 SMNVEV (reference sequence).

This chain joins TRBV7-2 and TRBJ1-5; 8 bases align to TRBD1. The V gene's germline CDR1 is SGHTA and CDR2 FQGNSA. J lost 3 bases, V lost 0 bases, and 4 bases had no gene match. This CDR3 is built from 16 residues. The CDR3 loop reads CASSLASTGANQPQHF. CDR3 DNA sequence: TGTGCCAGCAGCTTAGCTTCGACAGGGGCCAATCAGCCCCAGCATTTT.

Turning to this clone: This sample includes further DNA sequences coding for the same CDR3. The chain is built from TRBV11-2 and TRBJ2-5, with TRBD2 identical over 8 bases. CDR1 is SGHAT, CDR2 FQNNGV, per germline. The length of the CDR3 is 14 residues. V lost 2 bases to trimming and J lost 2 bases; unmatched junction nucleotides: 1. CDR3 loop: CASSLTGGQETQYF. The CDR3 nucleotides are TGTGCCAGCAGCTTAACGGGGGGGCAAGAGACCCAGTACTTC.

The chain is built from TRBV14 and TRBJ2-7; D is unresolved. The germline CDR1 and CDR2 sequences are SGHDN and FVKESK. The length of the CDR3 is 15 residues. The V end was cut by 0 bases, the J end by 1 base, with 10 bases between. The CDR3 spells CASSQDNTRSYEQYF. In DNA form, the CDR3 reads TGTGCCAGCAGCCAAGATAATACCCGATCCTACGAGCAGTACTTC.

This chain uses TRBV11-1 with TRBJ2-3; 8 bases line up with TRBD1. There are 14 residues in the CDR3. V lost 7 bases and J lost 2; bases outside the gene matches: 5. Germline V lookup: CDR1 SGHAT, CDR2 FQDESV (reference sequence). The CDR3: CASTPTGDTDTQYF. The CDR3 region has the DNA TGTGCCAGCACCCCGACAGGGGACACAGATACGCAGTATTTT.

This chain links TRBV13 with TRBJ2-5; either TRBD1 or TRBD2 may fit D (6 bases each). The CDR3 is made up of 14 amino acids. Trimming stripped 5 bases from V and 5 bases from J, with 15 bases between. Germline V lookup: CDR1 PRHDT, CDR2 FYEKMQ (reference sequence). Here the CDR3 DNA reads TGTGCCAGCAGCCCCCGGGTCGGGGGCGAGACCCAGTACTTC. Amino acid sequence: CASSPRVGGETQYF.

This clone was seen more than once but under ten times. This sequence joins TRBV6-6 and TRBJ2-1; D is perhaps TRBD1 (6 bases). The CDR3 contains 16 residues. Germline loops: CDR1 MNHNY, CDR2 SVGAGI (reference sequence). The V and J ends lost 8 bases and 5 bases respectively, with 22 bases between them. CDR3 sequence reads: CASLKNSGTRNNEQFF. In DNA, the CDR3 is TGTGCCAGCCTGAAGAACTCCGGGACAAGAAACAATGAGCAGTTCTTC.

J is TRBJ2-7 and V is TRBV4-1; a weak D match, TRBD1 (6 bases). V was clipped by 0 bases and J by 3 bases, with 6 bases between them. CDR3 length: 13 amino acids. The germline CDR1 and CDR2 sequences are MGHRA and YSYEKL. The CDR3 coding sequence is TGCGCCAGCAGCCAAGACAGGGGCTACGAGCAGTACTTC. This gives the protein CASSQDRGYEQYF.

This clone was counted a single time. The chain recombines TRBV9 with TRBJ2-3; tentatively, D is TRBD1 (5 bases). Germline V gene sequence: CDR1 SGDLS, CDR2 YYNGEE. This CDR3 is built from 15 residues. The V end lost 3 bases, the J end lost 0 bases, and 11 bases lay between the germline ends. CDR3 bases: TGTGCCAGCAGCGAGGGGCACAGTAGCACAGATACGCAGTATTTT. Protein: CASSEGHSSTDTQYF.

The chain carries TRBV9 and TRBJ1-1; D uncertain. This CDR3 has 15 residues. Germline CDR1 reads SGDLS; CDR2 reads YYNGEE. V was pared by 3 bases and J by 2 bases, with 14 bases between. CDR3 residues: CASSAQAGTNTEAFF. Written as DNA, the CDR3 is TGTGCCAGCAGCGCGCAGGCAGGCACCAACACTGAAGCTTTCTTT.